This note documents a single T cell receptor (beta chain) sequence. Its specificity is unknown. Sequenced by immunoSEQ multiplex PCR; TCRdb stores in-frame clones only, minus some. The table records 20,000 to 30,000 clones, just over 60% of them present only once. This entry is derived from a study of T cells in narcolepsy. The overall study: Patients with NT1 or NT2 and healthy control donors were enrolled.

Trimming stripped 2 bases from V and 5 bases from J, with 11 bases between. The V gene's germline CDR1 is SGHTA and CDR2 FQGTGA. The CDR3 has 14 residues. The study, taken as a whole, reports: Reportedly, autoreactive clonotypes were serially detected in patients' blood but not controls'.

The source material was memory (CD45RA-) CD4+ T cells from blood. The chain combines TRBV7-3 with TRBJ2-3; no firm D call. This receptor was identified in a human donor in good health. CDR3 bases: TGTGCCAGCAGCTTAGGTGGTAGAGTAGATACGCAGTATTTT. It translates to CASSLGGRVDTQYF.